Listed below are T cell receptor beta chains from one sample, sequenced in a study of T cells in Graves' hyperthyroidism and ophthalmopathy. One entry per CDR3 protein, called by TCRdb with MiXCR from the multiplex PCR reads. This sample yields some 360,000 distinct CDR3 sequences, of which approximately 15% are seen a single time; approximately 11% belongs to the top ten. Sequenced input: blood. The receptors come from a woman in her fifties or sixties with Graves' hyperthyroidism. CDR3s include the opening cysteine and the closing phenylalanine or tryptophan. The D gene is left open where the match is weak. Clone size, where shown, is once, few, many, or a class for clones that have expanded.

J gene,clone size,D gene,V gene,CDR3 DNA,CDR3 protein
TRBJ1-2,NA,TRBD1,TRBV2,TGTGCCAGCAGTACACTTATGACAGGGAGTGATGGCTACACCTTC,CASSTLMTGSDGYTF
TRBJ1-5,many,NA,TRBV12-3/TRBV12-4,TGTGCCAGCAGTTTAGGCGGCGGGCCTCAGCCCCAGCATTTT,CASSLGGGPQPQHF
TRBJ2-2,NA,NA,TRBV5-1,TGCGCCAGCAGCTTGCTGGGACTAACGGGACAGAACACCGGGGAGCTGTTTTTT,CASSLLGLTGQNTGELFF
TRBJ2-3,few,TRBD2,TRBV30,TGTGCCTGGAGTGCGGGACTAGCGGGAGGTGATACGCAGTATTTT,CAWSAGLAGGDTQYF
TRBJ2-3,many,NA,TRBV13,TGTGCCAGCGCAATTAACCGACTTCATACGCAGTATTTT,CASAINRLHTQYF
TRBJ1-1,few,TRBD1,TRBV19,TGTGCCAGTAGTATAGGAGGGGGGCAGGGGGGTAACACTGAAGCTTTCTTT,CASSIGGGQGGNTEAFF
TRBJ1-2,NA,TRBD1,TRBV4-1,TGCGCCAGCAGCCAAGTGCTCTACAGGGGAGTTGGCTACACCTTC,CASSQVLYRGVGYTF
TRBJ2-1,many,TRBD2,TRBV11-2,TGTGCCAGCAGCTCGGGACTAGCGGGCATGCTTCGCAATGAGCAGTTCTTC,CASSSGLAGMLRNEQFF
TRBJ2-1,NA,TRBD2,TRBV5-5,TGTGCCAGCAGCTTGCAATGGGTAGCGGGACATACCTACAATGAGCAGTTCTTC,CASSLQWVAGHTYNEQFF
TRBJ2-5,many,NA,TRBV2,TGTGCCAGCAGGGGGATCCAAGAGACCCAGTACTTC,CASRGIQETQYF
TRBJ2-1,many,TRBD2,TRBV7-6,TGTGCCAGCAGCTTAAGGATTAGCGGGGGCAAGCAGTTCTTC,CASSLRISGGKQFF
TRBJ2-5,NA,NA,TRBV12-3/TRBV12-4,TGTGCCAGCAGTGCAGTCGGGAGCCCCCGAGAGACCCAGTACTTC,CASSAVGSPRETQYF
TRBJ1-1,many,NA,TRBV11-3,TGTGCCAGCAGGACCGGGACGGGGAACACTGAAGCTTTCTTT,CASRTGTGNTEAFF
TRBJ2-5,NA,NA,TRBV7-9,TGTGCCAGCAGCTCAGAAGTCGGAGAGACCCAGTACTTC,CASSSEVGETQYF
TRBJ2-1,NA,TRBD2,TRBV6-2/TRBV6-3,TGTGCCAGAAAGACTAGCGGGAGGTGTTACAATGAGCAGTTCTTC,CARKTSGRCYNEQFF
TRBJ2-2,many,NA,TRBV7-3,TGTGCCAGCAGCAAGGGGACCGGGGAGCTGTTTTTT,CASSKGTGELFF
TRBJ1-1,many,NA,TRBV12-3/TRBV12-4,TGTGCCAGCACCCTATTGACAGGTCGGAACACTGAAGCTTTCTTT,CASTLLTGRNTEAFF
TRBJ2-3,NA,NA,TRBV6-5,TGTGCCAGCAGTTACTCTTCGGTGTCAAAACAGAGGGGTACGCAGTATTTT,CASSYSSVSKQRGTQYF
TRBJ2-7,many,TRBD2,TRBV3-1,TGTGCCAGCAGCCCTAGCGGGAGGCCCTACGAGCAGTACTTC,CASSPSGRPYEQYF
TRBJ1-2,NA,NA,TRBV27,TGTGCCAGCAGTCCCGGAGGGGCGGGGGGCTACACCTTC,CASSPGGAGGYTF
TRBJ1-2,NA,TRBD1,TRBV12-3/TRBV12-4,TGTGCCAGCAGTTCAGAGACAGGGGCCATGGGCTACACCTTC,CASSSETGAMGYTF
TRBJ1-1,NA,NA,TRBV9,TGTGCCAGCAGCGTACAAGGGTTGGGCACTGAAGCTTTCTTT,CASSVQGLGTEAFF
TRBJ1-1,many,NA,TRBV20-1,TGCAGTACCGACGGGAACACTGAAGCTTTCTTT,CSTDGNTEAFF
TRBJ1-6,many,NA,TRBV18,TGTGCCAGCTCACCCTCGATTAATTCACCCCTCCACTTT,CASSPSINSPLHF
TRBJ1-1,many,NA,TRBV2,TGTGCCAGCAGGAGTTCGTGGGGTGGGGTGACTGAAGCTTTCTTT,CASRSSWGGVTEAFF
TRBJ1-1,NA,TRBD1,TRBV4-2,TGTGCCAGCAGCCAAGACGAGGGGGCGAGGACTGAAGCTTCCTTT,CASSQDEGARTEASF
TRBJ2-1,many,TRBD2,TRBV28,TGTGCCAGCAGTTCAGGGGTAATAGCGGGAAATGAGCAGTTCTTC,CASSSGVIAGNEQFF
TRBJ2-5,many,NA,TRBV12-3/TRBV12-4,TGTGCCAGCAGTTTAGCCCCTCAACAAGAGACCCAGTACTTC,CASSLAPQQETQYF
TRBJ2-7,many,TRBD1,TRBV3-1,TGTGCCAGCAGCCAAGGGGACAGGCAACCCTACGAGCAGTACTTC,CASSQGDRQPYEQYF
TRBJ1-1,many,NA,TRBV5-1,TGCGCCAGCAGCCCTCGTGAGGGAGGCAACACTGAAGCTTTCTTT,CASSPREGGNTEAFF
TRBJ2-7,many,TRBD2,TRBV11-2,TGTGCCAGCAGCTTCGCTAGCGGGAGGGACGAGCAGTACTTC,CASSFASGRDEQYF
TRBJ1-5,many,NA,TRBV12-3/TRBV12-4,TGTGCCAGCAGTTTAGAAAGGGGAGGGGACACAAATCAGCCCCAGCATTTT,CASSLERGGDTNQPQHF
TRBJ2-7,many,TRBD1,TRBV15,TGTGCCACCAGCACCTACAGGGGCTCCTACGAGCAGTACTTC,CATSTYRGSYEQYF
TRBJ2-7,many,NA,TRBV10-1,TGCGCCAGCAGGAGACAGGATGGTAGCGACGAGCAGTACTTC,CASRRQDGSDEQYF
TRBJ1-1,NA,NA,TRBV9,TGTGCCAGCAGCCCTCTCGGGGGGATTGAAGCTTTCTTT,CASSPLGGIEAFF
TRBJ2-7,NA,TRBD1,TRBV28,TGTGCCAGCAGTTTATTTGGGACAGGAACTTACGAGCAGTACTTC,CASSLFGTGTYEQYF
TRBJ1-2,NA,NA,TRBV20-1,TGCAGTGCTAGAGTGGCAGGGGATGGCTACACCTTC,CSARVAGDGYTF
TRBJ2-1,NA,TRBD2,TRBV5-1,TGCGCCAGCAGCTTGAGGACTAGCGGGGAAAATGAGCAGTTCTTC,CASSLRTSGENEQFF
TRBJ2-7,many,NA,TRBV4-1,TGCGCCAGCAGCCGAGAAGAGGGGACCAATTGGGAGCAGTACTTC,CASSREEGTNWEQYF
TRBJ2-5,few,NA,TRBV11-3,TGTGCCAGCAGCCGAGTGAAGACCCAGTACTTC,CASSRVKTQYF
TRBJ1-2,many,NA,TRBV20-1,TGCAGTGCTAGCCCCGGGACGGACAACTATGGCTACACCTTC,CSASPGTDNYGYTF
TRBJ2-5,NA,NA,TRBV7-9,TGTGCCTCTCAAGGCGGGGAAGAGACCCAGTACTTC,CASQGGEETQYF
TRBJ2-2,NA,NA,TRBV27,TGTGCCAGCAGCAGGTCGAACACCGGGGAGCTGTTTTTT,CASSRSNTGELFF